This T cell receptor beta chain appears in the sequencing data of a study of metastatic and nonmetastatic thyroid tumors. Looking at the study overall: It was across blood and tumor or nodule tissue from malignant and benign thyroid patients that repertoires were compared.

Study findings and constraints: The reported finding was significantly higher TCR beta diversity in malignant thyroid tumors relative to benign nodules, in blood and tumor.

All patients were untreated before thyroid surgery. TCRdb reprocessed the PCR reads using MiXCR. The sample contains about 92,000 clones, just under 15% of which appear only once. This clone has ten or more counts. The antigen is not known. The receptor comes from a female donor with papillary thyroid cancer or a benign thyroid nodule (not recorded which). Some clones in this sample may be carry-over from other donors' samples. The sequenced sample consisted of blood.

The CDR3 DNA follows: TGTGCCAGCAGTAGAAGTAGAAACTACGAGCAGTACTTC. It specifies CASSRSRNYEQYF. The chain combines TRBV12-3 or TRBV12-4 with TRBJ2-7; D is uncertain. The V end lost 5 bases, the J end lost 3 bases, and 11 bases lay between the germline ends. The CDR3 has 13 residues.